This T cell receptor beta chain originates from a study of shared clonotypes between healthy human individuals. The CDR3 has 13 amino acids. In germline, CDR1 is MDHEN, CDR2 SYDVKM. V dropped 7 bases and J dropped 0 bases, with 9 bases sitting between them. Using immunoSEQ multiplex PCR, the repertoire was profiled, and TCRdb retains in-frame clones only, with some absent. The profile shows more than 2,000,000 clones, approximately 93% of them singletons. The clonotype comes from a man aged 18 to 29 in good health. Some clones in this sample may be carry-over from other donors' samples. Sequences were obtained from naive CD4+ T cells from PBMCs. The subset here: CD45RA+ positively selected. The chain combines TRBV28 with TRBJ2-5; weak D call: TRBD1 (5 bases). CDR3 amino acids: CASTRQHQETQYF. CDR3 nucleotides: TGTGCCAGCACCCGACAGCACCAAGAGACCCAGTACTTC.